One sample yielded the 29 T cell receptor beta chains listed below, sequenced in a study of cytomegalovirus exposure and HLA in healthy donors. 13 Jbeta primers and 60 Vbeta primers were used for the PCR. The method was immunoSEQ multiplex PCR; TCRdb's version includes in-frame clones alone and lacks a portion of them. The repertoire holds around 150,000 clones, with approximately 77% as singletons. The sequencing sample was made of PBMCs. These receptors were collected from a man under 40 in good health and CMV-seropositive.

CDR3 coding DNA: TGTGCCAGCAGTGGGGTAGCGGGGGATAATGAGCAGTTCTTC. It specifies CASSGVAGDNEQFF. The chain recombines TRBV11-3 with TRBJ2-1; 9 nucleotides align to TRBD2. V shed 6 bases and J 7 bases; nucleotides not matched to a gene: 7. The CDR3 is made up of 14 amino acids. Germline V gives CDR1 SGHNT, CDR2 YENEEA.

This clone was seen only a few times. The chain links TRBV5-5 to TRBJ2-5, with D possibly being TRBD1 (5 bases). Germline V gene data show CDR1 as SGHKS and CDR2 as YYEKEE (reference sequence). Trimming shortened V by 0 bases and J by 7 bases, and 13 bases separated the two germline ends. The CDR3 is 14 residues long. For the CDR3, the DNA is TGTGCCAGCAGCTTGGGATGGATGCAGGGGACCCAGTACTTC. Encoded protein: CASSLGWMQGTQYF.

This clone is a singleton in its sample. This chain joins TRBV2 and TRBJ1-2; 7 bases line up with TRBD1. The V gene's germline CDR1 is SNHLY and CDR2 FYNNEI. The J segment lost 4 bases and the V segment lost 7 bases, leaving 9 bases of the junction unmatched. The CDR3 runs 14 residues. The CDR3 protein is CASMHGRGSYGYTF. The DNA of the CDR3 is TGTGCCAGCATGCACGGCAGGGGGAGCTATGGCTACACCTTC.

CDR3 nucleotide sequence: TGTGCCAGCAGCCCGGGACAGCATAGCAATCAGCCCCAGCATTTT. Its protein is CASSPGQHSNQPQHF. V and J are TRBV7-2 and TRBJ1-5, with 7 bases aligning to TRBD1. Germline CDR1 SGHTA, CDR2 FQGNSA. Trimming took 5 bases from V and 0 from J; bases not matched to a gene: 4. The CDR3 runs 15 residues.

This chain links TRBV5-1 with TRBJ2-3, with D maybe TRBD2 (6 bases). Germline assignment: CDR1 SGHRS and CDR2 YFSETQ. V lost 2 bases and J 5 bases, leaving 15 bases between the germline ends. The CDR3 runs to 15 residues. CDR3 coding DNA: TGCGCCAGCAGCTTTTTCGGGGGTAGTGAAGATACGCAGTATTTT. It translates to CASSFFGGSEDTQYF.

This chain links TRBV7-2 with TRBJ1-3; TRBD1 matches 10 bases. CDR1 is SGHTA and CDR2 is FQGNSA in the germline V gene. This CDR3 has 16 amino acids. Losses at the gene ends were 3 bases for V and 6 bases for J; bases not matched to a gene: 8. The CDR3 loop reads CASSFGDRGRVNTIYF. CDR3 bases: TGTGCCAGCAGCTTCGGTGACAGGGGGCGTGTAAACACCATATATTTT.

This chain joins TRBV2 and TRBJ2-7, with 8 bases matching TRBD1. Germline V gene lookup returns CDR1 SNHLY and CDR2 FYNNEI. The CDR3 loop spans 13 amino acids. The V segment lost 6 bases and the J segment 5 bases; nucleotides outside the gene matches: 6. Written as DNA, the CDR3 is TGTGCCAGCAGACTGGACAGGGACCACGAGCAGTACTTC. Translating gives CASRLDRDHEQYF.

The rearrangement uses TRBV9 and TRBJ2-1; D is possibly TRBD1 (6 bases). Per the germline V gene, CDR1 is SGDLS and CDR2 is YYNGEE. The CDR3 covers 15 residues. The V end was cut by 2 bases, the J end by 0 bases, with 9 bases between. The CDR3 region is CASSVQGSSYNEQFF. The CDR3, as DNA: TGTGCCAGCAGCGTTCAGGGGAGCTCCTACAATGAGCAGTTCTTC. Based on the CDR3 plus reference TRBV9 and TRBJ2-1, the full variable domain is DSGVTQTPKHLITATGQRVTLRCSPRSGDLSVYWYQQSLDQGLQFLIQYYNGEERAKGNILERFSAQQFPDLHSELNLSSLELGDSALYFCASSVQGSSYNEQFFGPGTRLTVL.

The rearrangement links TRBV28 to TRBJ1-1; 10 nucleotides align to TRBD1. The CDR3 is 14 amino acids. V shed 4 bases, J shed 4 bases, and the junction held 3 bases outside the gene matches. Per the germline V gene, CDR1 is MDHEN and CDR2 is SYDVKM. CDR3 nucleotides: TGTGCCAGCAGTTCGGGACAGGGGCCCACTGAAGCTTTCTTT. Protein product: CASSSGQGPTEAFF.

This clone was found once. Here the CDR3 reads CASGGSWGITDTQYF. CDR3 nucleotides: TGTGCCAGCGGCGGAAGCTGGGGCATCACAGATACGCAGTATTTT. V and J are TRBV28 and TRBJ2-3; D possibly corresponds to TRBD1 (5 bases). The CDR3 extends over 15 amino acids. The V gene lost 8 bases and the J gene lost 2 bases, with 17 bases spanning the gap. Germline V CDR1 and CDR2: MDHEN, SYDVKM.

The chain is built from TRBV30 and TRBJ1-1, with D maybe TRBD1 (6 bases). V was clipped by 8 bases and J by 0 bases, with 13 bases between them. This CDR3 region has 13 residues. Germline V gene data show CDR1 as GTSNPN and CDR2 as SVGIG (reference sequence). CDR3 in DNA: TGTGCCCAAAAGACAGGCATGAACACTGAAGCTTTCTTT. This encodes CAQKTGMNTEAFF.

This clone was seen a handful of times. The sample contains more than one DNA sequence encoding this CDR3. The CDR3: CASSYSTQGDQPQHF. As DNA, the CDR3 is TGTGCCAGCAGTTACTCGACGCAGGGGGATCAGCCCCAGCATTTT. This chain uses TRBV6-5 with TRBJ1-5; the match to TRBD1 covers 7 bases. J lost 5 bases, V lost 0 bases, and 4 bases had no gene match. CDR3 length: 15 amino acids. The V gene's germline CDR1 is MNHEY and CDR2 SVGAGI.

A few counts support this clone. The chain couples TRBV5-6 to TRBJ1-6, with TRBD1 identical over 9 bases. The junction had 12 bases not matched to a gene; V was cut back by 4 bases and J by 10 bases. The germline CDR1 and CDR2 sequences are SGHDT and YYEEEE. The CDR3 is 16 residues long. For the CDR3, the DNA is TGTGCCAGCAGCGTACAAACCGGGACAGGGACCTCACCCCTCCACTTT. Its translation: CASSVQTGTGTSPLHF.

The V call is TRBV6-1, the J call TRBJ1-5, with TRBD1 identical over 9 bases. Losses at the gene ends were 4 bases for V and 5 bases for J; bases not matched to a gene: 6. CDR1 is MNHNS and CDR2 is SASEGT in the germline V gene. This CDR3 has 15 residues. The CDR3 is CASSAYNRGHQPQHF. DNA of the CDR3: TGTGCCAGCAGTGCATATAACAGGGGGCATCAGCCCCAGCATTTT.

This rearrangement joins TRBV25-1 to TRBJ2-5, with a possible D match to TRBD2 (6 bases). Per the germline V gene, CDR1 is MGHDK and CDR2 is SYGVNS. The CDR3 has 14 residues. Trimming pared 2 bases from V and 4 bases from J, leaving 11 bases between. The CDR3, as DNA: TGTGCCAGCAGTGAAGTGTTCGGGAGAGAGACCCAGTACTTC. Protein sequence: CASSEVFGRETQYF.

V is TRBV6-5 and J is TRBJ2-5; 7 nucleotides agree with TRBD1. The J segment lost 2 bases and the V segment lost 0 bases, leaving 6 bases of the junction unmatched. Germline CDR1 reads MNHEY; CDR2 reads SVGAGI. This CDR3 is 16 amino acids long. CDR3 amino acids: CASSYSPGTAQETQYF. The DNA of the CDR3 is TGTGCCAGCAGTTACTCACCCGGGACAGCTCAAGAGACCCAGTACTTC.

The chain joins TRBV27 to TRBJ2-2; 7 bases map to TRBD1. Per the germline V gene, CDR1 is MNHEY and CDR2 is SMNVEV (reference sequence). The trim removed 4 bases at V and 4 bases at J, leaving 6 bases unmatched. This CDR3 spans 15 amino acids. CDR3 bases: TGTGCCAGCAGTTGGTCGGCAGGGGGCACCGGGGAGCTGTTTTTT. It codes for CASSWSAGGTGELFF.

In DNA form, the CDR3 reads TGTGCCAGCAGGCCGGGACAGTCCTACGAGCAGTACTTC. It encodes CASRPGQSYEQYF. The chain couples TRBV2 to TRBJ2-7, with 7 nucleotides matching TRBD1. V trimming: 6 bases; J trimming: 1 base; junction bases outside the gene matches: 3. CDR1 is SNHLY and CDR2 is FYNNEI in the germline V gene. The CDR3 has 13 amino acids.

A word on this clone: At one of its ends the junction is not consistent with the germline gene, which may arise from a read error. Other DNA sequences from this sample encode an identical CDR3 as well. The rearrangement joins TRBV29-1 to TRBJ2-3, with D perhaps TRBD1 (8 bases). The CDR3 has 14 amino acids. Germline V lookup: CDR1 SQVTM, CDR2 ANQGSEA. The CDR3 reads CSVDGQGGSDTQYF. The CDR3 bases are TGCAGTGTTGACGGACAGGGAGGGTCAGATACGCAGTATTTT.

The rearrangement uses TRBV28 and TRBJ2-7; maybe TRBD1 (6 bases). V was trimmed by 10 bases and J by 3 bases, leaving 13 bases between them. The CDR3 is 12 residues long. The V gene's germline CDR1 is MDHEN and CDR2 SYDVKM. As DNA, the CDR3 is TGTGCCACGGGGCAGGGGAACTACGAGCAGTACTTC. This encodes CATGQGNYEQYF.

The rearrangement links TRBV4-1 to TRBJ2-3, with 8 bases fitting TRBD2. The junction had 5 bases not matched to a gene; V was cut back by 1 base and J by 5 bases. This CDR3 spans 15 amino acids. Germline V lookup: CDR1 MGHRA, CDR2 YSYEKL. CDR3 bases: TGCGCCAGCAGCCAAGTACGGGGGGGCCAAGATACGCAGTATTTT. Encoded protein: CASSQVRGGQDTQYF.

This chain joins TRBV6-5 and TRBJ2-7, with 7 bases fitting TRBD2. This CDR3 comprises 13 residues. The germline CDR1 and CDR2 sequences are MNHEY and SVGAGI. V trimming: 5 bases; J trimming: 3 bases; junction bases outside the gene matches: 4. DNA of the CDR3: TGTGCCAGCAGTCAGACTAGCTACTACGAGCAGTACTTC. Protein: CASSQTSYYEQYF.

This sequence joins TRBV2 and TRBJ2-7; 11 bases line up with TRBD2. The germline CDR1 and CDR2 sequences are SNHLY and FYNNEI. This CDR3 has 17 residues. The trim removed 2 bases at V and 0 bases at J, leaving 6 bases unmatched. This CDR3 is CASSESSGGPNSYEQYF. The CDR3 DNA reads TGTGCCAGCAGTGAATCTAGCGGGGGGCCAAACTCCTACGAGCAGTACTTC.

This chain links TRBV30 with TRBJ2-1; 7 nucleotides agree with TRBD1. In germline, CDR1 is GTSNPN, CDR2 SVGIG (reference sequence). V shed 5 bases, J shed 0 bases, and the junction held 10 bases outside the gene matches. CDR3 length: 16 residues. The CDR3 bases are TGTGCCTGGGAGAGGGGGCGGATGAGCTCCTACAATGAGCAGTTCTTC. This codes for CAWERGRMSSYNEQFF.

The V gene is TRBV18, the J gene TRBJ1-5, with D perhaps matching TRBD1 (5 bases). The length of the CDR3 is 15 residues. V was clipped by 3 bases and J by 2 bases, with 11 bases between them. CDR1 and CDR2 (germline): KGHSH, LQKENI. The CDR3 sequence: CASSPRGSGNQPQHF. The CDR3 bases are TGTGCCAGCTCACCTAGGGGATCTGGCAATCAGCCCCAGCATTTT.

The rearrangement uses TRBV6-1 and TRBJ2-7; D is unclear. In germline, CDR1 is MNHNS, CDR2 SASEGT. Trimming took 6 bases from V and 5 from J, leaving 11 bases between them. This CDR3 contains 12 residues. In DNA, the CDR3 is TGTGCCAGCAGGCCAGGTACGGACGAGCAGTACTTC. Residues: CASRPGTDEQYF.

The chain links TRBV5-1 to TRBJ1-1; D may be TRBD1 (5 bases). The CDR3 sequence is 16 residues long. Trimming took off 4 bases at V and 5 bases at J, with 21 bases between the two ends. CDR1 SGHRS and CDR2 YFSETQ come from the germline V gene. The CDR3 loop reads CASSGDPFGGGTEAFF. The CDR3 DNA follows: TGCGCCAGCAGCGGCGACCCCTTTGGGGGAGGGACTGAAGCTTTCTTT.

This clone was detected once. DNA of the CDR3: TGTGCCAGCAGTTACACCCGGGGGGGAAAAGAGACCCAGTACTTC. Translation: CASSYTRGGKETQYF. V is TRBV2 and J is TRBJ2-5, with 8 bases fitting TRBD2. Looked up from germline, CDR1 is SNHLY and CDR2 is FYNNEI. The V gene end was trimmed by 5 bases and the J gene end by 3 bases; junction bases not matched to a gene: 8. This CDR3 comprises 15 residues.

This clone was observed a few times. CDR3 region: CASHPGLLNQPQHF. The CDR3 DNA follows: TGTGCCAGCCACCCAGGTCTTCTTAATCAGCCCCAGCATTTT. The chain links TRBV28 to TRBJ1-5; D not resolved. This CDR3 comprises 14 residues. From germline, CDR1 is MDHEN and CDR2 SYDVKM. With 8 bases removed from V and 4 bases from J, the gap between germline ends came to 15 bases. The entire variable domain, with the rest obtained from reference TRBV28 and TRBJ1-5, is as follows: DVKVTQSSRYLVKRTGEKVFLECVQDMDHENMFWYRQDPGLGLRLIYFSYDVKMKEKGDIPEGYSVSREKKERFSLILESASTNQTSMYLCASHPGLLNQPQHFGDGTRLSIL.